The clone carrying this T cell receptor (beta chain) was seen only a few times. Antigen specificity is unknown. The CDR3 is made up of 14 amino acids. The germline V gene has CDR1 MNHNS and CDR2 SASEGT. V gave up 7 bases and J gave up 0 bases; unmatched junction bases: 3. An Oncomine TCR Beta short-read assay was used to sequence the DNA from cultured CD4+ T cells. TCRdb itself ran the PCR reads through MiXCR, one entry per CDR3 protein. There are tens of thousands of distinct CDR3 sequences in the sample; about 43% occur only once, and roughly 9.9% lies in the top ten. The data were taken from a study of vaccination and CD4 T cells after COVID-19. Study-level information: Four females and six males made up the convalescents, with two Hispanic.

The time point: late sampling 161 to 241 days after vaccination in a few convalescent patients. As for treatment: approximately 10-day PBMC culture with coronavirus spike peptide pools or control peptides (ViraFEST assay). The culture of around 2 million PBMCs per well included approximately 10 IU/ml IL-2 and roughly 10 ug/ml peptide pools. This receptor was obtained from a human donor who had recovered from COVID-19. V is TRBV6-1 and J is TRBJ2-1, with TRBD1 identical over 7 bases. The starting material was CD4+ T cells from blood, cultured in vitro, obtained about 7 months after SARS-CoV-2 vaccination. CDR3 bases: TGTGCCAGCACCCGGGACAGCTCCTACAATGAGCAGTTCTTC. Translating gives CASTRDSSYNEQFF.